The clone carrying this T cell receptor beta chain has only a few counts. Generated by immunoSEQ multiplex PCR, the TCRdb table keeps only in-frame clones and is missing some. The top ten clones hold 1% to 1.5% of a sample with around 100,000 clones, less than 95% of them seen once. These data come from a study of siplizumab effects on memory and regulatory T cells. Germline loops: CDR1 SQVTM, CDR2 ANQGSEA. The CDR3 consists of 13 residues. V lost 3 bases to trimming and J lost 11 bases; unmatched junction nucleotides: 12. Sequencing was done on a sample of non-Treg CD4+ T cells sorted from blood. The TCR sequence derives from a human donor in good health. V and J are TRBV29-1 and TRBJ1-1; the match to TRBD1 covers 7 bases. The CDR3 coding sequence is TGCAGCGTTGAGGAGGGCCAGGGGGTGTTTGCTTTCTTT. It yields the protein CSVEEGQGVFAFF.